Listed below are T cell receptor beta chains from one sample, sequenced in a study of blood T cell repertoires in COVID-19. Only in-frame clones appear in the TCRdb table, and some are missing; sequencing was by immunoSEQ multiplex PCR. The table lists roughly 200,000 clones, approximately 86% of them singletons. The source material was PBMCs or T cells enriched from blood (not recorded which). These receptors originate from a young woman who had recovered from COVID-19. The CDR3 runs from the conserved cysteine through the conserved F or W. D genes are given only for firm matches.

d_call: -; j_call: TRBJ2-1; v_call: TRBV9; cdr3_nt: TGTGCCAGCAGCGTAGGGAGTAAAGGTGAGCAGTTCTTC; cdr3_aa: CASSVGSKGEQFF
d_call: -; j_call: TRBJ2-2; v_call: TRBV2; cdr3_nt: TGTGCCAGCAGCGAGAACAGGGCCGGGGAGCTGTTTTTT; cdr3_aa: CASSENRAGELFF
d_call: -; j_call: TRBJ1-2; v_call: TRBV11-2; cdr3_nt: TGTGCCAGCAGCTTAGGGGGTAACAGGGATCGAGGCTACACCTTC; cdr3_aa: CASSLGGNRDRGYTF
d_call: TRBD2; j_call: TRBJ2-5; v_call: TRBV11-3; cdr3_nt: TGTGCCAGCAGCCCCGGGGGGGGGCAAGAGACCCAGTACTTC; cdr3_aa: CASSPGGGQETQYF
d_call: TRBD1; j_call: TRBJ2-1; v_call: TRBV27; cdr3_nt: TGTGCCAGCAGTCCAAACAGGGGTGAGCAGTTCTTC; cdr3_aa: CASSPNRGEQFF
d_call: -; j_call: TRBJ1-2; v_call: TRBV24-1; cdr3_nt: TGTGCCACCAGTGTGGGGGGAAAGGGCTACACCTTC; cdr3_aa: CATSVGGKGYTF
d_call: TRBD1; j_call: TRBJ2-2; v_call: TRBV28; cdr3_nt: TGTGCCAGCTCGACAGGGGGCAGTAATCCCGGGGAGCTGTTTTTT; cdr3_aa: CASSTGGSNPGELFF
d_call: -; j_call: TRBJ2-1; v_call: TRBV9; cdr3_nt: TGTGCCAGCAGCGTGAAGCTAGCCGACAATGAGCAGTTCTTC; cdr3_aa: CASSVKLADNEQFF
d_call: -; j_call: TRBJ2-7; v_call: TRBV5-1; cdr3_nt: TGCGCCAGCAGCTCGTACTACGAGCAGTACTTC; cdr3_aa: CASSSYYEQYF
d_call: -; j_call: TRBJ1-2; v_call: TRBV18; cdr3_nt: TGTGCCAGCCGTTCTACAGGGTCTGGGGATGGCTACACCTTC; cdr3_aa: CASRSTGSGDGYTF
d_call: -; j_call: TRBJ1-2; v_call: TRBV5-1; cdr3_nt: TGCGCCAGCAGCTTGGAGGGAGGGGGAAACTATGGCTACACCTTC; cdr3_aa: CASSLEGGGNYGYTF
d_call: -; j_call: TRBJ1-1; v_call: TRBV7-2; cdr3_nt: TGTGCCAGCAGCTTAGGCCCTCCGGGGAACACTGAAGCTTTCTTT; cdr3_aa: CASSLGPPGNTEAFF
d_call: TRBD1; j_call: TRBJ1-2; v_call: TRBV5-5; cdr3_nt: TGTGCCAGCAGCTTGGAGGGACAGGGGGTCTATGGCTACACCTTC; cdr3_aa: CASSLEGQGVYGYTF
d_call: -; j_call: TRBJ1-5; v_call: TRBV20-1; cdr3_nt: TGCAGTGCTAGTAAACCTAATAGCAATCAGCCCCAGCATTTT; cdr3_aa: CSASKPNSNQPQHF
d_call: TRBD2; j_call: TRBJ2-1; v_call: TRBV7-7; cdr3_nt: TGTGCCAGCAGCTTAGAAGGACTAGCGGGAGGACTCTACAATGAGCAGTTCTTC; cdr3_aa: CASSLEGLAGGLYNEQFF
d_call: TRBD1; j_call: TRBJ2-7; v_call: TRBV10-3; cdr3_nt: TGTGCCATCAGTGGACAGGGGGATGACTACGAGCAGTACTTC; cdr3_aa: CAISGQGDDYEQYF
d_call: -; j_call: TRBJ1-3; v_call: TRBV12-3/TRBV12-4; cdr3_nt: TGTGCCAGTAAACAGGGCTCTGGAAACACCATATATTTT; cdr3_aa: CASKQGSGNTIYF
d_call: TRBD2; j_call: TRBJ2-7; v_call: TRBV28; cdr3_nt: TGTGCCAGCAGCTACACCGGGACTAGCGGGCTCTCCTACGAGCAGTACTTC; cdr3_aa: CASSYTGTSGLSYEQYF
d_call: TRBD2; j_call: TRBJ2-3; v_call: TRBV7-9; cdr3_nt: TGTGCCAGCAGCTCCTTAGCGGGGGGGACTAGCACAGATACGCAGTATTTT; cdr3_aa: CASSSLAGGTSTDTQYF
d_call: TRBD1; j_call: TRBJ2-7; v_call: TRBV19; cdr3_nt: TGTGCCAGTAGTTTAACAGGGGGATCCTACGAGCAGTACTTC; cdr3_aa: CASSLTGGSYEQYF
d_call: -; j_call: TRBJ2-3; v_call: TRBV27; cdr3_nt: TGTGCCAGCAGTCTTCTCAGCGCTTATACGCAGTATTTT; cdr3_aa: CASSLLSAYTQYF